What follows are 17 T cell receptor beta chains derived from one specimen sequenced in a study of shared clonotypes between healthy human individuals. CD8 cells regarded as naive lacked CD45RO, were positively chosen for CCR7, and omitted terminally differentiated effector memory CD45RA+ cells. Profiled with immunoSEQ multiplex PCR; TCRdb holds only in-frame clones, not every one. The profile covers some 2.1 million clones, with around 95% appearing a single time and around 1.7% taken by the ten largest. Sequenced material: naive CD8+ T cells from PBMCs. These receptor sequences come from a man between 18 and 29 years old in good health. Some clones in this sample may be carry-over from other donors' samples.

The chain couples TRBV6-5 to TRBJ1-1, with D possibly being TRBD1 (5 bases). Trimming took off 4 bases at V and 5 bases at J, with 20 bases between the two ends. The CDR3 extends over 16 amino acids. CDR1 and CDR2 (germline): MNHEY, SVGAGI. CDR3 residues: CASSLLVGGGWTEAFF. DNA for the CDR3: TGTGCCAGCAGTTTACTCGTGGGGGGAGGATGGACTGAAGCTTTCTTT.

The chain combines TRBV12-2 with TRBJ1-1. TRBV12-2 represents a pseudogene. The CDR3 is 13 residues long. The CDR3 coding sequence is TGTGCAAGTCGCTTAGCGTGGGACACTGAAGCTTTCTTT. Translated, it gives CASRLAWDTEAFF.

This clone appeared once. Other DNA variants within this sample encode the same CDR3. This chain joins TRBV27 and TRBJ2-2; D gene ambiguous. Germline V gives CDR1 MNHEY, CDR2 SMNVEV (reference sequence). The CDR3 runs to 13 residues. The V gene lost 1 base and the J gene lost 4 bases, with 4 bases spanning the gap. This chain's CDR3 is CASSLWGTGELFF. In DNA form, the CDR3 reads TGTGCCAGCAGTTTATGGGGCACCGGGGAGCTGTTTTTT.

CDR3 loop: CASSLEAGVAGTDTQYF. For the CDR3, the DNA is TGTGCCAGCAGTTTGGAAGCGGGAGTGGCTGGCACAGATACGCAGTATTTT. The chain recombines TRBV28 with TRBJ2-3; 8 bases are a match to TRBD2. The CDR3 length is 17 residues. The V and J ends lost 3 bases and 1 base, in that order; junction bases with no gene match: 9. From germline, CDR1 is MDHEN and CDR2 SYDVKM.

This chain links TRBV27 with TRBJ2-5; 9 positions agree with TRBD1. The J call may be mistaken, given a closer DNA end match to TRBJ2-7. Germline values: CDR1 MNHEY, CDR2 SMNVEV (reference sequence). This CDR3 is 14 amino acids long. The CDR3 loop is CASSASGTGSEQYF. CDR3 nucleotide sequence: TGTGCCAGCAGTGCCAGCGGGACAGGGTCCGAGCAGTACTTC.

The chain combines TRBV7-6 with TRBJ2-1; 11 bases map to TRBD2. Per germline, CDR1 SGHVS and CDR2 FNYEAQ. V lost 5 bases, J lost 2 bases, and 5 bases stayed unmatched. The CDR3 sequence is 16 residues long. CDR3: CASSQGGLAAYNEQFF. DNA for the CDR3: TGTGCCAGCAGCCAGGGGGGACTAGCGGCCTACAATGAGCAGTTCTTC.

The chain is built from TRBV30 and TRBJ1-2, with D unresolved. Germline assignment: CDR1 GTSNPN and CDR2 SVGIG (reference sequence). The CDR3 runs to 16 residues. Trimming pared 0 bases from V and 7 bases from J, leaving 21 bases between. CDR3 region: CAWSVSGITPFGGYTF. The CDR3 region has the DNA TGTGCCTGGAGTGTATCTGGCATCACTCCTTTTGGTGGCTACACCTTC. The complete variable domain, with remaining parts taken from reference TRBV30 and TRBJ1-2, reads SQTIHQWPATLVQPVGSPLSLECTVEGTSNPNLYWYRQAAGRGLQLLFYSVGIGQISSEVPQNLSASRPQDRQFILSSKKLLLSDSGFYLCAWSVSGITPFGGYTFGSGTRLTVV.

The CDR3 region has the DNA TGTGCCAGCAGCTTGGGGACAGGTCCAAACACTGAAGCTTTCTTT. Translating it yields CASSLGTGPNTEAFF. This rearrangement joins TRBV7-9 to TRBJ1-1; 8 positions match TRBD1. Germline V gene lookup returns CDR1 SEHNR and CDR2 FQNEAQ (reference sequence). CDR3 size: 15 residues. The V segment lost 3 bases and the J segment 2 bases; nucleotides outside the gene matches: 5.

As DNA, the CDR3 is TGTGCCAGCAGTGGGCAGATTGAAGCTTTCTTT. It is translated as CASSGQIEAFF. The V gene is TRBV2, the J gene TRBJ1-1; D is ambiguous. This CDR3 spans 11 amino acids. V lost 4 bases to trimming and J lost 7 bases, with 7 bases between them. Germline values: CDR1 SNHLY, CDR2 FYNNEI.

The chain carries TRBV5-4 and TRBJ2-5; no clear D gene. The CDR3 is made up of 10 amino acids. The germline V gene has CDR1 SGHNT and CDR2 YYREEE (reference sequence). Between the trimmed V and J ends, which lost 3 bases and 7 bases, there was a span of 4 bases. This chain's CDR3 is CASSWPTQYF. The CDR3 coding sequence is TGTGCCAGCAGCTGGCCGACCCAGTACTTC.

Details on this clone: This same CDR3 is encoded by further DNA sequences in the sample. The chain uses TRBV5-1 and TRBJ2-1, with D perhaps matching TRBD2 (5 bases). Trimming stripped 4 bases from V and 7 bases from J, with 12 bases between. The CDR3 spans 13 residues. Germline-derived CDR1 and CDR2 are SGHRS and YFSETQ. The CDR3 here is CASSLGRGNEQFF. The CDR3 DNA is TGCGCCAGCAGCCTGGGGAGAGGGAATGAGCAGTTCTTC. Full variable domain (outside the CDR3, taken from reference TRBV5-1 and TRBJ2-1): KAGVTQTPRYLIKTRGQQVTLSCSPISGHRSVSWYQQTPGQGLQFLFEYFSETQRNKGNFPGRFSGRQFSNSRSEMNVSTLELGDSALYLCASSLGRGNEQFFGPGTRLTVL.

The chain couples TRBV30 to TRBJ2-2; 8 positions match TRBD2. Germline CDR1 is GTSNPN and CDR2 is SVGIG (reference sequence). Germline trimming cut 6 bases from V and 7 bases from J; bases unmatched to any gene: 10. The CDR3 contains 14 residues. The CDR3, as DNA: TGTGCCTGTTCAGCGGGAGTTACGGGCGGGGAGCTGTTTTTT. This sequence encodes CACSAGVTGGELFF.

The rearrangement joins TRBV27 to TRBJ2-5; 13 nucleotides agree with TRBD2. The CDR3 contains 15 residues. With 7 bases clipped from V and 4 bases from J, the junction kept 6 bases outside the gene matches. In germline, CDR1 is MNHEY, CDR2 SMNVEV (reference sequence). The CDR3 nucleotides are TGTGCCAGCACTGGACTAGCGGGAGAAAGAGAGACCCAGTACTTC. Residues: CASTGLAGERETQYF.

The chain is built from TRBV6-6 and TRBJ2-5, with D perhaps matching TRBD2 (5 bases). Germline V gene lookup returns CDR1 MNHNY and CDR2 SVGAGI (reference sequence). Trimming removed 2 bases at V and 1 base at J, with 14 bases between. This CDR3 is built from 16 residues. CDR3 amino acids: CASSYLNPGSQETQYF. CDR3 nucleotide sequence: TGTGCCAGCAGTTACCTCAACCCGGGAAGCCAAGAGACCCAGTACTTC.

CDR3 in DNA: TGTGCCAGCAGACGTGAAACAGCCAGGTCCACAGATACGCAGTATTTT. Protein: CASRRETARSTDTQYF. The chain employs TRBV11-2 and TRBJ2-3; D gene ambiguous. The germline CDR1 and CDR2 sequences are SGHAT and FQNNGV. The V end lost 6 bases, the J end lost 2 bases, and 18 bases lay between the germline ends. CDR3 length equals 16 residues.

The rearrangement links TRBV7-3 to TRBJ2-3; TRBD2 is a possible D gene (5 bases). Germline V gene sequence: CDR1 SGHTA, CDR2 FQGTGA. This CDR3 comprises 14 residues. Trimming cost V 2 bases and J 4 bases, with 10 bases left between them. The DNA for the CDR3 is TGTGCCAGCAGCTTATCTAGCCGTCCAGATACGCAGTATTTT. Its protein is CASSLSSRPDTQYF.

The rearrangement links TRBV7-9 to TRBJ2-7; D perhaps matches TRBD1 (5 bases). Deletions cut 3 bases from V and 7 bases from J, with 22 bases between. CDR3 size: 16 residues. Germline V gene data show CDR1 as SEHNR and CDR2 as FQNEAQ (reference sequence). CDR3 residues: CASSFTFRVGVKEQYF. CDR3 DNA: TGTGCCAGCAGCTTTACCTTTCGGGTAGGGGTGAAGGAGCAGTACTTC.